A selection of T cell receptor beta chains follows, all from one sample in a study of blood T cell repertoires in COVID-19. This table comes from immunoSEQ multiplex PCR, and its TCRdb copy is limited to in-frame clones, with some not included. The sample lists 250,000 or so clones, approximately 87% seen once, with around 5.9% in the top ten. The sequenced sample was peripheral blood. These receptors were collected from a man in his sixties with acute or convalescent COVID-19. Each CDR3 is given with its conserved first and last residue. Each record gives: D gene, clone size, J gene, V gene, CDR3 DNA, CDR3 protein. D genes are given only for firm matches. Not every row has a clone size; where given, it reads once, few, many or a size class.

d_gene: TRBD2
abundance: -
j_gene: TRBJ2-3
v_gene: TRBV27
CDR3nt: TGTGCCAGCAGCGCCCTCCTACTAGCGGGGGGGGCAGATACGCAGTATTTT
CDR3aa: CASSALLLAGGADTQYF

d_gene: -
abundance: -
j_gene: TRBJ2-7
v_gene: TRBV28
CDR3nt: TGTGCCAGCAGTTTAGAGCCTACCTCCTACGAGCAGTACTTC
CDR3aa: CASSLEPTSYEQYF

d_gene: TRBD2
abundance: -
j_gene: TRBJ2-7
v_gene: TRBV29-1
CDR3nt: TGCAGCGTTGAATCAGCGGGAGAGGGCGAGCAGTACTTC
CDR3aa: CSVESAGEGEQYF

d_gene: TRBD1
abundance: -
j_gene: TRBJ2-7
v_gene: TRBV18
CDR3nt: TGTGCCAGCTCCCCAGGGACAGGGAGGCACGAGCAGTACTTC
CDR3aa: CASSPGTGRHEQYF

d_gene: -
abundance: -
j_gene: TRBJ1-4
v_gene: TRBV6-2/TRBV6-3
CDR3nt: TGTGCCAGCAGTTTCAGGCCAGGGGCCGGGCCGAGACAAAAACTGTTTTTT
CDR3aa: CASSFRPGAGPRQKLFF

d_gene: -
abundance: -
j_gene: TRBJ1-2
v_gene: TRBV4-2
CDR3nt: TGTGCCAGCAGCCCAAATGAGGCATCTGCTACTAACTATGGCTACACCTTC
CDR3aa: CASSPNEASATNYGYTF

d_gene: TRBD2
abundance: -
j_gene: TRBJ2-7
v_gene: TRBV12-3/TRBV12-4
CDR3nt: TGTGCCAGCAGGACGGGACTAGCTGGCGAGCAGTACTTC
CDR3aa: CASRTGLAGEQYF

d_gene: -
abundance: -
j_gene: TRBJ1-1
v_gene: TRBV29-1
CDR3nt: TGCCTGGGGAGTGGCACTGAAGCTTTCTTT
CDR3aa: CLGSGTEAFF

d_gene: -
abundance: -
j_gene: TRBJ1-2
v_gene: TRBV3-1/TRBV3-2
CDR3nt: TGTGCCAGCAGCCAGGGGCGTGAGAATGGCTACACCTTC
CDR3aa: CASSQGRENGYTF

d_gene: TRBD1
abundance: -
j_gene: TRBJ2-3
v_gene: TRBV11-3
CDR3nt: TGTGCCAGCAGCTTACAGGGGGGCACAGATACGCAGTATTTT
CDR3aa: CASSLQGGTDTQYF

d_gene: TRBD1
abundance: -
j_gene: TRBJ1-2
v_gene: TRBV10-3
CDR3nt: TGTGCCATCAGTGAGTCGGGACAGAACAATAACTATGGCTACACCTTC
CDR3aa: CAISESGQNNNYGYTF

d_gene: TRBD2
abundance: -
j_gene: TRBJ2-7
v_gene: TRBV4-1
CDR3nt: TGCGCCAGCAGCGGCTCCGGGACTACCAACTACGAGCAGTACTTC
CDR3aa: CASSGSGTTNYEQYF

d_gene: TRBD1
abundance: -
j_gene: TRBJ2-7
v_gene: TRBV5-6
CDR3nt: TGTGCCAGCAGCTTCCTCGGGACAGGTCCCTACGAGCAGTACTTC
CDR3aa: CASSFLGTGPYEQYF

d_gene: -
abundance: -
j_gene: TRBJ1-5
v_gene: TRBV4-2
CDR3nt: TGTGCCAGCAGCCCCGAACAGGGATCCTATAGCAATCAGCCCCAGCATTTT
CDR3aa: CASSPEQGSYSNQPQHF

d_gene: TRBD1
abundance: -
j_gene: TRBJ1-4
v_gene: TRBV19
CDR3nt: TGTGCCAGTAGTAAAACCCCGGGACAGGGGAGTGAAAAACTGTTTTTT
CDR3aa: CASSKTPGQGSEKLFF

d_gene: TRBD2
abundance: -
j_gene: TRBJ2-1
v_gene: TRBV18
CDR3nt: TGTGCCAGCTCACCAAGAATAGCGGGAGCTGAGCAGTTCTTC
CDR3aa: CASSPRIAGAEQFF

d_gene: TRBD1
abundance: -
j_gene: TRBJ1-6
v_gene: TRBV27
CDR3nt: TGTGCCAGCGGCCGCTGGACAGGGGGCGCCGAAAATTCACCCCTCCACTTT
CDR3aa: CASGRWTGGAENSPLHF

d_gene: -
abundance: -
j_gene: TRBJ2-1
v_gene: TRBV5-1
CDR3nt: TGCGCCAGCAGCTTCGCTAGCGTTGGAGAGCAGTTCTTC
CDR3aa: CASSFASVGEQFF

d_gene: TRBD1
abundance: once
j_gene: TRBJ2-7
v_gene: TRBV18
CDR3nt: TGTGCCAGCTCCCAACCGGGACAGGGGGCATACGAGCAGTACTTC
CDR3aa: CASSQPGQGAYEQYF